This T cell receptor (beta chain) was identified in a study of T cell changes during pregnancy in multiple sclerosis (dated by TCRdb to between 2019 and 2020). About the study as a whole: The study examined how the T cell repertoire changed over the course of pregnancy in women with multiple sclerosis.

The germline V gene sets CDR1 to SGHTA and CDR2 to FQGNSA. The junction shows trimming of 3 bases on V and 5 bases on J, plus 16 bases between the germline ends. The CDR3 runs 15 residues from the cysteine to the phenylalanine. The DNA shown is the 45-base CDR3, in frame from base 1. The library relied on the immunoSEQ multiplex PCR assay. The table was pulled from immuneACCESS by TCRdb, which kept in-frame rearrangements only. Such tables lose some clones; where checked, under half of the loss comes from unresolved V genes, and the rest has no known cause. This sample holds 100,000 to 130,000 clones; 85% to 95% were observed only once. Around 0.8% of the sample is held by the ten biggest clonotypes. This clone was seen just once. The antigen it recognizes is unknown. No base-level quality is on record; no much larger clone is a single base apart.

The TCR comes from a female donor in good health, enrolled as a control in a pregnancy study. Here the chain combines TRBV7-2 and TRBJ1-1, and TRBD1 may be the D gene, going by 5 matching bases. The specimen was peripheral blood, collected in the third trimester of pregnancy. The CDR3 has the sequence CASSFSEQGGTEAFF. The DNA sequence is TGTGCCAGCAGCTTCTCGGAGCAGGGTGGGACTGAAGCTTTCTTT.